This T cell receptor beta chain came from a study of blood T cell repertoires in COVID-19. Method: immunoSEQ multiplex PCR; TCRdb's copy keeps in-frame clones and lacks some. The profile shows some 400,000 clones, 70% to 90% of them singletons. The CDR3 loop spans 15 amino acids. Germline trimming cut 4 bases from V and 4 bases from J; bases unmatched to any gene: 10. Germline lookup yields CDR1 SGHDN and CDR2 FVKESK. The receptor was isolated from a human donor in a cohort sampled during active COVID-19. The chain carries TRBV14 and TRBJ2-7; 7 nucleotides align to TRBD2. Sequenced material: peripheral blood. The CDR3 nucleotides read TGTGCCAGCAGCCTAGAATTCGGCGGGAGTTACGAGCAGTACTTC. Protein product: CASSLEFGGSYEQYF. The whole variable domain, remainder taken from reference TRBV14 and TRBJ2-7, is EAGVTQFPSHSVIEKGQTVTLRCDPISGHDNLYWYRRVMGKEIKFLLHFVKESKQDESGMPNNRFLAERTGGTYSTLKVQPAELEDSGVYFCASSLEFGGSYEQYFGPGTRLTVT.